This T cell receptor beta chain came from a study of cytomegalovirus exposure and HLA in healthy donors. Notes on the study in general: Immune exposure information available was restricted to CMV serostatus. There was a cluster of highly shared sequence variants that was likely a sequencing artifact. Three CMV-associated chains proved CMV antigen-specific in vitro.

Both 60 Vbeta primers and 13 Jbeta primers went into the PCR. Only in-frame clones appear in the TCRdb table, and some are missing; sequencing was by immunoSEQ multiplex PCR. The repertoire holds about 190,000 clones, with 75% to 90% as singletons. Germline V gene sequence: CDR1 SGHRS, CDR2 YFSETQ. V shed 6 bases and J 5 bases; nucleotides not matched to a gene: 4. The CDR3 loop spans 14 amino acids. Comments on this clone: Its antigen is not known.

Source material: PBMCs. This receptor was taken from a woman aged 45-60 years in good health and CMV-seropositive. The gene calls are TRBV5-1 and TRBJ2-2, with 10 bases matching TRBD1. CDR3 protein: CASTRDRGTGELFF. DNA of the CDR3: TGCGCCAGCACCCGGGACAGGGGTACCGGGGAGCTGTTTTTT.